A selection of T cell receptor beta chains follows, all from one sample in a study of siplizumab effects on memory and regulatory T cells. Some clones are missing from TCRdb's copy, which holds only in-frame ones; the method was immunoSEQ multiplex PCR. Counted here are about 50,000 clones, roughly 90% occurring once; the ten biggest clones make up less than 0.35%. Sequenced input: naive CD8+ T cells sorted from blood. The receptors stem from a human donor in good health. CDR3s include the opening cysteine and the closing phenylalanine or tryptophan. D genes are given only for firm matches. Clone size is shown for a subset of rows, as once, few, many or a class of expanded clone.

.	TRBV9	TRBD2	TRBJ2-3	13	CASSSGNTDTQYF	TGTGCCAGCTCTAGCGGTAACACAGATACGCAGTATTTT
.	TRBV27	.	TRBJ1-4	16	CASSLSGQPMQEKLFF	TGTGCCAGCAGTTTATCAGGACAGCCGATGCAAGAAAAACTGTTTTTT
.	TRBV10-2	TRBD1	TRBJ2-1	15	CASSEIRTGSNEQFF	TGCGCCAGCAGTGAGATCCGGACAGGGAGCAATGAGCAGTTCTTC
.	TRBV7-2	.	TRBJ1-2	11	CASSFWDGYTF	TGTGCCAGCAGCTTTTGGGATGGCTACACCTTC
.	TRBV7-6	TRBD1	TRBJ2-3	16	CASSLGWTGNTDTQYF	TGTGCCAGCAGTCTAGGGTGGACAGGGAACACAGATACGCAGTATTTT
.	TRBV27	.	TRBJ1-1	12	CASANGPGEAFF	TGTGCCAGCGCAAACGGGCCCGGTGAAGCTTTCTTT
.	TRBV7-2	.	TRBJ2-6	18	CASSLGGAFLSGANVLTF	TGTGCCAGCAGCTTAGGAGGGGCCTTCCTCTCTGGGGCCAACGTCCTGACTTTC
.	TRBV5-6	.	TRBJ2-2	14	CASNGQIGTGELFF	TGTGCCAGCAACGGACAGATCGGAACCGGGGAGCTGTTTTTT
.	TRBV7-9	.	TRBJ2-2	14	CASSSSANTGELFF	TGTGCCAGCAGCTCGAGCGCGAACACCGGGGAGCTGTTTTTT
.	TRBV4-1	.	TRBJ2-2	16	CASSQPQGPITGELFF	TGCGCCAGCAGCCAGCCACAGGGTCCCATCACCGGGGAGCTGTTTTTT
.	TRBV2	.	TRBJ1-5	14	CASSDMGGGQPQHF	TGTGCCAGCAGTGATATGGGAGGTGGGCAGCCCCAGCATTTT
.	TRBV4-1	TRBD1	TRBJ2-7	12	CASSPWTGEQYF	TGCGCCAGCAGCCCCTGGACAGGCGAGCAGTACTTC
.	TRBV27	.	TRBJ2-7	12	CASSLSQGEQYF	TGTGCCAGCAGTTTATCGCAGGGCGAGCAGTACTTC
.	TRBV7-9	TRBD1	TRBJ2-5	17	CASSLRLRGQGGETQYF	TGTGCCAGCAGCCTAAGACTCCGGGGACAGGGAGGAGAGACCCAGTACTTC
.	TRBV21-1	.	TRBJ2-1	15	CASSKGSGSYNEQFF	TGTGCCAGCAGCAAAGGGAGCGGGAGCTACAATGAGCAGTTCTTC
.	TRBV7-9	TRBD1	TRBJ1-2	17	CASSFTGQGRANYGYTF	TGTGCCAGCAGCTTTACGGGACAGGGGCGAGCTAACTATGGCTACACCTTC
.	TRBV7-9	.	TRBJ2-1	17	CASSLYSGGGSYNEQFF	TGTGCCAGCAGCTTATATTCTGGAGGGGGCAGCTACAATGAGCAGTTCTTC
.	TRBV6-4	TRBD2	TRBJ2-1	15	CASSDSGLAGGQQFF	TGTGCCAGCAGTGACTCGGGACTAGCGGGAGGGCAGCAGTTCTTC
few	TRBV27	.	TRBJ1-4	14	CASSLWGTSEKLFF	TGTGCCAGCAGTTTATGGGGGACCAGTGAAAAACTGTTTTTT
.	TRBV7-6	TRBD1	TRBJ2-3	15	CASSLVQGVTDTQYF	TGTGCCAGCAGCTTAGTACAGGGGGTCACAGATACGCAGTATTTT
.	TRBV15	.	TRBJ1-1	15	CATSRDRGFFTEAFF	TGTGCCACCAGCAGAGATAGAGGGTTTTTCACTGAAGCTTTCTTT
.	TRBV6-1	.	TRBJ2-1	15	CASSETEDSYNEQFF	TGTGCCAGCAGTGAGACTGAGGACAGCTACAATGAGCAGTTCTTC
.	TRBV29-1	.	TRBJ1-2	12	CSVDVGNYGYTF	TGCAGCGTTGATGTAGGGAACTATGGCTACACCTTC
.	TRBV7-6	.	TRBJ2-1	15	CASSSPRTGTNEQFF	TGTGCCAGCAGCTCCCCCAGAACAGGGACCAATGAGCAGTTCTTC
.	TRBV7-3	.	TRBJ2-1	15	CASSPPMSSANEQFF	TGTGCCAGCAGCCCACCTATGTCTAGCGCGAATGAGCAGTTCTTC
.	TRBV19	.	TRBJ2-1	15	CASSTSLGLDNEQFF	TGTGCCAGTAGTACTAGTTTGGGACTTGACAATGAGCAGTTCTTC
few	TRBV4-1	TRBD1	TRBJ1-5	15	CASSLGTGGNQPQHF	TGCGCCAGCAGCCTCGGGACAGGGGGCAATCAGCCCCAGCATTTT
once	TRBV7-2	.	TRBJ1-1	13	CASSLGRPTLAFF	TGTGCCAGCAGCTTGGGCAGACCGACTTTGGCTTTCTTT
.	TRBV7-2	.	TRBJ1-1	14	CASSLVTQNTEAFF	TGTGCCAGCAGCTTAGTCACCCAGAACACTGAAGCTTTCTTT
.	TRBV29-1	TRBD1	TRBJ2-2	12	CSVDTGDGELFF	TGCAGCGTTGACACAGGGGACGGGGAGCTGTTTTTT
.	TRBV4-1	TRBD1	TRBJ1-4	16	CASSQLDRATNEKLFF	TGCGCCAGCAGCCAGTTGGACAGGGCAACTAATGAAAAACTGTTTTTT
.	TRBV19	TRBD2	TRBJ2-2	18	CASMRLAGYPDFGGELFF	TGTGCCAGTATGAGACTAGCGGGATATCCGGATTTTGGCGGGGAGCTGTTTTTT
.	TRBV12-5	.	TRBJ2-5	15	CASAREGVPYETQYF	TGTGCTAGTGCCAGAGAGGGAGTTCCGTACGAGACCCAGTACTTC
.	TRBV6-5	.	TRBJ2-7	14	CASSYLDSSYEQYF	TGTGCCAGCAGTTACCTGGACAGCTCCTACGAGCAGTACTTC
.	TRBV11-2	TRBD2	TRBJ2-1	15	CASSSSQRGFVEQFF	TGTGCCAGCAGCTCTAGCCAGCGGGGCTTTGTAGAGCAGTTCTTC
.	TRBV4-1	.	TRBJ2-7	13	CASSPGTGNEQYF	TGCGCCAGCAGCCCCGGCACCGGGAACGAGCAGTACTTC
once	TRBV10-2	TRBD2	TRBJ2-7	15	CASKLAGGPNNEQYF	TGCGCCAGCAAATTAGCGGGGGGGCCAAACAACGAGCAGTACTTC
.	TRBV27	.	TRBJ1-2	16	CASSLYQGSGYYGYTF	TGTGCCAGCAGTTTATACCAGGGTTCGGGGTACTATGGCTACACCTTC
.	TRBV4-2	.	TRBJ1-5	16	CASSEEGGASLGPQHF	TGTGCCAGCAGCGAAGAAGGGGGGGCCTCCCTAGGGCCCCAGCATTTT
.	TRBV19	.	TRBJ1-6	15	CASSIGEGGNSPLHF	TGTGCCAGTAGTATAGGTGAGGGGGGAAATTCACCCCTCCACTTT
.	TRBV7-9	.	TRBJ1-1	14	CASSPGQLNTEAFF	TGTGCCAGCAGCCCCGGACAGCTGAACACTGAAGCTTTCTTT
.	TRBV11-2	TRBD2	TRBJ2-3	19	CASSSYPPFLGGSTDTQYF	TGTGCCAGCAGCTCATACCCTCCTTTTCTCGGGGGGAGCACAGATACGCAGTATTTT
.	TRBV7-2	TRBD2	TRBJ2-3	16	CASSSLKRETTDTQYF	TGTGCCAGCAGCTCGCTTAAGCGGGAGACCACAGATACGCAGTATTTT
.	TRBV27	.	TRBJ1-2	14	CASSPRGSGYGYTF	TGTGCCAGCAGTCCAAGGGGAAGCGGCTATGGCTACACCTTC
.	TRBV27	.	TRBJ2-7	14	CASSFRDTDGEQYF	TGTGCCAGCAGTTTCCGGGACACCGATGGGGAGCAGTACTTC
.	TRBV5-4	TRBD1	TRBJ1-1	13	CASSFRGSTEAFF	TGTGCCAGCAGCTTCAGGGGGAGCACTGAAGCTTTCTTT
once	TRBV6-4	TRBD2	TRBJ2-1	16	CASSDFPGLLHNEQFF	TGTGCCAGCAGTGACTTCCCGGGACTACTCCACAATGAGCAGTTCTTC
once	TRBV7-9	TRBD1	TRBJ1-2	15	CASSLSERGRGGYTF	TGTGCCAGCAGCCTGAGTGAAAGGGGGCGCGGAGGCTACACCTTC
once	TRBV29-1	.	TRBJ2-1	11	CSGRRANEQFF	TGCAGCGGCCGCAGGGCCAATGAGCAGTTCTTC
.	TRBV5-1	TRBD2	TRBJ2-1	13	CASSFSSGGRQFF	TGCGCCAGCAGCTTCTCTAGCGGGGGCCGGCAGTTCTTC
.	TRBV6-4	TRBD1	TRBJ1-2	14	CASSASGTGYGYTF	TGTGCCAGCAGTGCATCCGGGACAGGGTATGGCTACACCTTC
.	TRBV14	TRBD1	TRBJ2-3	15	CASSQGQGVVDTQYF	TGTGCCAGCAGCCAAGGACAGGGGGTTGTGGATACGCAGTATTTT
.	TRBV4-1	.	TRBJ1-1	14	CASSQEGDYTEAFF	TGCGCCAGCAGCCAAGAGGGGGATTACACTGAAGCTTTCTTT
.	TRBV7-9	.	TRBJ2-1	14	CASSLEQMYNEQFF	TGTGCCAGCAGCTTAGAACAGATGTACAATGAGCAGTTCTTC
.	TRBV9	.	TRBJ2-1	15	CASSAVGPYDNEQFF	TGTGCCAGCAGCGCTGTGGGGCCCTATGACAATGAGCAGTTCTTC
.	TRBV20-1	TRBD1	TRBJ2-4	11	CSAPQGSIQYF	TGCAGTGCGCCACAGGGGTCCATTCAGTACTTC
.	TRBV7-9	.	TRBJ2-3	12	CASSLTPDTQYF	TGTGCCAGCAGCTTAACTCCAGATACGCAGTATTTT
once	TRBV7-9	.	TRBJ2-7	14	CASSLGNLPYEQYF	TGTGCCAGCAGCTTAGGGAACCTCCCCTACGAGCAGTACTTC
.	TRBV7-9	TRBD2	TRBJ2-1	17	CASSSPILAGVHNEQFF	TGTGCCAGCAGCTCGCCCATACTAGCGGGGGTTCACAATGAGCAGTTCTTC
.	TRBV14	.	TRBJ2-5	18	CASSQDRSLWTDQETQYF	TGTGCCAGCAGCCAAGATCGATCGCTCTGGACAGATCAAGAGACCCAGTACTTC